This T cell receptor beta chain derives from a study of cytomegalovirus exposure and HLA in healthy donors. The PCR contained 60 Vbeta and 13 Jbeta primers. Assay used: immunoSEQ multiplex PCR; TCRdb lists only in-frame clones, some missing. The top ten hold 4.3% of the sample, which has over 150,000 clones, over 75% seen once. Germline loops: CDR1 LGHNT, CDR2 FRNRAP. The CDR3 spans 15 residues. J gave up 4 bases and V 1 base, and 5 bases lay outside the gene matches. This chain uses TRBV12-5 with TRBJ2-7; 9 bases align to TRBD1. Sample: PBMCs. This TCR came from a man aged 40-55 years in good health and CMV-seronegative. The CDR3 DNA reads TGTGCTAGTGGTTTGGACAGGGGGCTGTTATACGAGCAGTACTTC. As protein: CASGLDRGLLYEQYF. The complete variable domain, with remaining parts taken from reference TRBV12-5 and TRBJ2-7, reads DARVTQTPRHKVTEMGQEVTMRCQPILGHNTVFWYRQTMMQGLELLAYFRNRAPLDDSGMPKDRFSAEMPDATLATLKIQPSEPRDSAVYFCASGLDRGLLYEQYFGPGTRLTVT.